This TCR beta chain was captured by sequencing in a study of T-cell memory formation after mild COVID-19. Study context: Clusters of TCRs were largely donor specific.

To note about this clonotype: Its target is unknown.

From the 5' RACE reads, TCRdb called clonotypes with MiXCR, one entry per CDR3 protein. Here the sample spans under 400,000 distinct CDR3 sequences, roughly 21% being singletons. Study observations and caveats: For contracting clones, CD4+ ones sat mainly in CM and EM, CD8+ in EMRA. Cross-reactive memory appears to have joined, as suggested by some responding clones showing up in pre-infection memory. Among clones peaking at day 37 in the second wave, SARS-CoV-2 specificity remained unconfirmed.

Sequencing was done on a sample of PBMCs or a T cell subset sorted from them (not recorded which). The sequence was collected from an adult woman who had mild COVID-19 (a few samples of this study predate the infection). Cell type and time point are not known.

Here the CDR3 DNA reads TGTGCCAGTAGGAAGGGGCGGGGGTCTGAAGCTTTCTTT. It translates to CASRKGRGSEAFF. The chain combines TRBV19 with TRBJ1-1, with D perhaps matching TRBD1 (5 bases). The V end was cut by 6 bases, the J end by 6 bases, with 14 bases between. The CDR3 is 13 amino acids. The germline CDR1 and CDR2 sequences are LNHDA and SQIVND (reference sequence).